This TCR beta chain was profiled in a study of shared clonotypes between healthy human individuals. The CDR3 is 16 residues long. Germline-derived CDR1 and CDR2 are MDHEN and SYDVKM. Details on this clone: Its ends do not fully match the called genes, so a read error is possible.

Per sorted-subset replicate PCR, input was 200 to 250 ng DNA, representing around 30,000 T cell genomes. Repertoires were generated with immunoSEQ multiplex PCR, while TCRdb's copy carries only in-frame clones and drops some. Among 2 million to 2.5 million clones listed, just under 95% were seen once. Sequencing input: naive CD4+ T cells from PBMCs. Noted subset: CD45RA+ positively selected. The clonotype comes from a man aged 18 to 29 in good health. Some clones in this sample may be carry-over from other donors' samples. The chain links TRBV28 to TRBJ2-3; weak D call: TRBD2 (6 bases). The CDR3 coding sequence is TGTGCCAGCAGTTCCAGACTAGGTCGGAGCAGAGATACGCAGTATTTT. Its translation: CASSSRLGRSRDTQYF.